This T cell receptor (beta chain) was documented in a study of cytomegalovirus exposure and HLA in healthy donors. This CDR3 is built from 18 residues. V dropped 1 base and J dropped 6 bases, with 19 bases sitting between them. CDR1 is LNHDA, CDR2 SQIVND, per germline (reference sequence). The PCR used 60 Vbeta and 13 Jbeta primers. Profiling relied on immunoSEQ multiplex PCR, and the TCRdb table lists in-frame clones only, not all of them. The repertoire holds about 160,000 clones, about 80% seen once, with approximately 1% in the top ten. The V call is TRBV19, the J call TRBJ2-6, with D maybe TRBD1 (7 bases). Sequenced sample: PBMCs. This receptor was obtained from a middle-aged woman in good health and CMV-seronegative. The CDR3 here is CASSIGVPGQRAANVLTF. CDR3 nucleotide sequence: TGTGCCAGTAGTATAGGGGTCCCGGGACAGCGGGCGGCCAACGTCCTGACTTTC.